One and the same sample provided the 30 T cell receptor beta chains below, sequenced in a study of blood T cells in healthy people across ages. Combining a sample-barcoded 5' primer with a J-beta primer mix, a second PCR ran for 7 to 11 cycles. TCRdb re-called the 5' RACE reads through MiXCR, storing one row per CDR3 protein. This sample has around 870,000 distinct CDR3 sequences, with less than 35% found just once. The source material was blood. The source of these receptors is a woman aged 80 or older in good health.

V is TRBV20-1 and J is TRBJ2-1, with TRBD2 matching over 8 bases. The V gene's germline CDR1 is DFQATT and CDR2 SNEGSKA (reference sequence). Unmatched junction bases numbered 11, after V lost 2 bases and J lost 8 bases. This CDR3 comprises 15 residues. This CDR3 reads CSARPASGFLDEQFF. Written as DNA, the CDR3 is TGCAGTGCTAGACCGGCTAGCGGGTTTCTGGATGAGCAGTTCTTC.

This clonotype was counted between two and nine times. The V call is TRBV3-1, the J call TRBJ2-3; 7 positions match TRBD1. The germline gives CDR1 LGHDT, CDR2 YNNKEL (reference sequence). J lost 6 bases, V lost 5 bases, and 8 bases had no gene match. The CDR3 contains 14 residues. CDR3 DNA: TGTGCCAGCAGCTTAGGGGGCAGGTACGATACGCAGTATTTT. As protein: CASSLGGRYDTQYF.

The CDR3 DNA reads TGCAGTGTCATAACCGGGACATGGGGCAATGAGCAGTTCTTC. This sequence encodes CSVITGTWGNEQFF. This chain connects TRBV20-1 to TRBJ2-1, with D perhaps matching TRBD1 (6 bases). Germline CDR1 is DFQATT and CDR2 is SNEGSKA (reference sequence). The germline V and J ends were trimmed by 7 bases and 6 bases, with 19 bases remaining between them. The CDR3 consists of 14 residues.

This chain joins TRBV4-2 and TRBJ1-2, with D uncertain. V dropped 0 bases and J dropped 5 bases, with 10 bases sitting between them. The CDR3 covers 14 residues. Germline V lookup: CDR1 LGHNA, CDR2 YNFKEQ. The CDR3 sequence is CASSQDLDGYGYTF. In DNA form, the CDR3 reads TGTGCCAGCAGCCAAGATCTGGACGGATATGGCTACACCTTC.

J is TRBJ1-6 and V is TRBV12-3 or TRBV12-4; no firm D call. CDR3 length: 14 amino acids. V was shortened by 2 bases and J by 10 bases, with 12 bases between the two germline ends. The CDR3 spells CASSLILGTSPLHF. CDR3 sequence (DNA): TGTGCCAGCAGTTTAATATTGGGAACGTCACCCCTCCACTTT.

This clonotype was detected only a few times. V gene TRBV3-1 combines with J gene TRBJ1-5, with 8 bases aligning to TRBD1. Germline assignment: CDR1 LGHDT and CDR2 YNNKEL (reference sequence). The CDR3 consists of 14 residues. Losses at the gene ends were 4 bases for V and 7 bases for J; bases not matched to a gene: 6. CDR3 region: CASSLTPGGQPQHF. CDR3 DNA sequence: TGTGCCAGCAGCCTCACTCCAGGGGGCCAGCCCCAGCATTTT. Using reference TRBV3-1 and TRBJ1-5 for the parts outside the CDR3, the full variable domain is DTAVSQTPKYLVTQMGNDKSIKCEQNLGHDTMYWYKQDSKKFLKIMFSYNNKELIINETVPNRFSPKSPDKAHLNLHINSLELGDSAVYFCASSLTPGGQPQHFGDGTRLSIL.

This clonotype was recorded a few times. This sequence joins TRBV6-1 and TRBJ2-1; 8 nucleotides match TRBD2. Germline-derived CDR1 and CDR2 are MNHNS and SASEGT. This CDR3 is built from 14 residues. V lost 7 bases, J lost 6 bases, and 8 bases stayed unmatched. The CDR3 spells CASIRPGLVNEQFF. In DNA, the CDR3 is TGTGCCAGCATCCGACCGGGACTAGTCAATGAGCAGTTCTTC.

At least ten counts were recorded for this clonotype. The chain recombines TRBV14 with TRBJ2-7; perhaps TRBD1 as D (5 bases). The CDR3 has 14 residues. The V and J ends lost 1 base and 5 bases respectively, with 12 bases between them. CDR1 is SGHDN, CDR2 FVKESK, per germline. The CDR3 DNA follows: TGTGCCAGCAGCCAAGTCAGGGATGGGAACGAGCAGTACTTC. Translating it yields CASSQVRDGNEQYF.

This rearrangement joins TRBV6-2 or TRBV6-3 to TRBJ2-1; no definite D call. Germline V gene lookup returns CDR1 MNHEY and CDR2 SVGEGT. The CDR3 runs to 14 residues. V lost 6 bases, J lost 1 base, and 10 bases lay in between. CDR3 sequence reads: CASRYLRSYNEQFF. In DNA form, the CDR3 reads TGTGCCAGCAGGTACCTTAGGTCCTACAATGAGCAGTTCTTC.

The chain couples TRBV12-3 or TRBV12-4 to TRBJ2-3; TRBD1 is a possible D gene (5 bases). This CDR3 contains 13 residues. Trimming pared 2 bases from V and 5 bases from J, leaving 8 bases between. The CDR3 here is CASSLFREDTQYF. CDR3 nucleotides: TGTGCCAGCAGTTTATTCAGGGAAGATACGCAGTATTTT.

This clonotype was seen only a few times. A much larger clone lies a single base off, so this may be a read error. The genes are TRBV20-1 and TRBJ2-7; the D gene is possibly TRBD1 (6 bases). The length of the CDR3 is 14 residues. V was trimmed by 2 bases and J by 7 bases, leaving 18 bases between them. Germline CDR1 and CDR2: DFQATT and SNEGSKA (reference sequence). The CDR3 is CSARPPDRYNEQYF. The CDR3 DNA follows: TGCAGTGCTAGACCTCCTGACAGGTACAATGAGCAGTACTTC.

The chain links TRBV27 to TRBJ1-1; D ambiguous. Germline CDR1 reads MNHEY; CDR2 reads SMNVEV (reference sequence). The V end lost 2 bases, the J end lost 8 bases, and 12 bases lay between the germline ends. The CDR3 contains 13 residues. CDR3 loop: CASSLGRVSEAFF. CDR3 DNA: TGTGCCAGCAGTTTAGGAAGAGTATCCGAAGCTTTCTTT.

Of note for this clonotype: Just one base apart from a much larger clone, this may be a read error. The rearrangement uses TRBV20-1 and TRBJ2-7, with TRBD1 matching 9 bases. This CDR3 is built from 14 residues. Germline V CDR1 and CDR2: DFQATT, SNEGSKA (reference sequence). Losses at the gene ends were 5 bases for V and 6 bases for J; bases not matched to a gene: 11. CDR3 sequence (DNA): TGCAGTGCTGCTATGACAGGGGGACGCGTCGAGCAGTACTTC. Amino acids: CSAAMTGGRVEQYF.

V gene TRBV19 combines with J gene TRBJ1-5; 9 bases are shared with TRBD1. CDR1 and CDR2 (germline): LNHDA, SQIVND (reference sequence). The CDR3 sequence is 15 residues long. V shed 4 bases and J 6 bases; nucleotides not matched to a gene: 7. CDR3 nucleotides: TGTGCCAGTAGTACACGGACAGGGGTCGGTCAGCCCCAGCATTTT. Its protein is CASSTRTGVGQPQHF.

This clonotype was counted many times. The rearrangement joins TRBV7-2 to TRBJ2-5, with TRBD2 matching 11 bases. This CDR3 region has 16 residues. With 3 bases clipped from V and 4 bases from J, the junction kept 7 bases outside the gene matches. Germline CDR1 and CDR2: SGHTA and FQGNSA. CDR3 region: CASSFGPGLAGETQYF. CDR3 sequence (DNA): TGTGCCAGCAGCTTTGGTCCAGGACTAGCGGGAGAGACCCAGTACTTC.

This clonotype was observed many times. This chain connects TRBV6-6 to TRBJ1-5; D remains ambiguous. The CDR3 spans 14 residues. Germline loops: CDR1 MNHNY, CDR2 SVGAGI (reference sequence). Trimming cost V 6 bases and J 2 bases, with 11 bases left between them. CDR3 nucleotides: TGTGCCAGCAGCAGTAATCCTGGCAATCAGCCCCAGCATTTT. This encodes CASSSNPGNQPQHF.

The rearrangement links TRBV4-1 to TRBJ1-3; TRBD1 is a possible D gene (5 bases). The CDR3 runs to 14 residues. Germline CDR1 MGHRA, CDR2 YSYEKL. V was shortened by 0 bases and J by 3 bases, with 6 bases between the two germline ends. The CDR3 DNA reads TGCGCCAGCAGCCAAGATCAGGGTGGAAACACCATATATTTT. Its protein product is CASSQDQGGNTIYF.

This clonotype appeared a few times. The J gene is TRBJ2-2, the V gene TRBV10-1, with D uncertain. This CDR3 comprises 10 residues. Germline V gene sequence: CDR1 WNHNN, CDR2 SYGVQD (reference sequence). This CDR3 reads CGSITGELFF. The CDR3 nucleotides read TGCGGTTCTATAACCGGGGAGCTGTTTTTT.

This sequence joins TRBV14 and TRBJ2-7; 8 nucleotides align to TRBD2. From germline, CDR1 is SGHDN and CDR2 FVKESK. V lost 2 bases and J lost 4; bases outside the gene matches: 4. The CDR3 is made up of 14 amino acids. The CDR3 DNA follows: TGTGCCAGCAGCCAATTTAGCGGGGAATACGAGCAGTACTTC. It codes for CASSQFSGEYEQYF.

The V call is TRBV6-2 or TRBV6-3, the J call TRBJ1-5; TRBD1 matches 10 bases. The CDR3 has 16 amino acids. The trim removed 2 bases at V and 2 bases at J, leaving 3 bases unmatched. Germline lookup yields CDR1 MNHEY and CDR2 SVGEGT. The CDR3 DNA is TGTGCCAGCAGTTACCGGGACAGGGGAGGCAATCAGCCCCAGCATTTT. This codes for CASSYRDRGGNQPQHF.

At least ten counts were recorded for this clonotype. The genes are TRBV7-2 and TRBJ2-5; a possible D gene is TRBD1 (5 bases). CDR1 and CDR2 from the germline V gene are SGHTA and FQGNSA. The CDR3 extends over 14 amino acids. With 1 base removed from V and 5 bases from J, the gap between germline ends came to 11 bases. The CDR3 DNA reads TGTGCCAGCAGCTTAGACAGGTGGATGGAGACCCAGTACTTC. This gives the protein CASSLDRWMETQYF. Combining the CDR3 with reference TRBV7-2 and TRBJ2-5 gives the whole variable domain GAGVSQSPSNKVTEKGKDVELRCDPISGHTALYWYRQSLGQGLEFLIYFQGNSAPDKSGLPSDRFSAERTGGSVSTLTIQRTQQEDSAVYLCASSLDRWMETQYFGPGTRLLVL.

Points on this clonotype: Being one base from a much bigger clone, this may be a read error. V usage is TRBV6-2 or TRBV6-3 and J usage is TRBJ2-1, with D possibly being TRBD2 (6 bases). Germline loops: CDR1 MNHEY, CDR2 SVGEGT. Trimming stripped 4 bases from V and 12 bases from J, with 13 bases between. The CDR3 runs 12 residues. The CDR3 sequence: CASSSPGTPQFF. CDR3 bases: TGTGCCAGCAGTTCCCCAGGGACTCCGCAGTTCTTC.

As concerns this clonotype: A much larger clone lies one base from this, so it may be a read error. CDR3 in amino acids: CGARWIGALGTGELFF. The CDR3 bases are TGCGGTGCTAGGTGGATAGGGGCATTAGGCACCGGGGAGCTGTTTTTT. This chain links TRBV20-1 with TRBJ2-2; perhaps TRBD1 as D (5 bases). From germline, CDR1 is DFQATT and CDR2 SNEGSKA (reference sequence). CDR3 length: 16 residues.

There are a few counts of this clonotype. This chain uses TRBV6-1 with TRBJ1-1; 8 positions agree with TRBD1. The CDR3 has 14 residues. Germline V gene sequence: CDR1 MNHNS, CDR2 SASEGT. V lost 1 base to trimming and J lost 9 bases; unmatched junction nucleotides: 7. The CDR3 nucleotides read TGTGCCAGCAGTGAAGTCAGGGGGCTTTCTCAAGCTTTCTTT. It specifies CASSEVRGLSQAFF.

The chain combines TRBV6-1 with TRBJ1-2; D is perhaps TRBD1 (5 bases). The germline V gene encodes CDR1 MNHNS and CDR2 SASEGT. With 6 bases removed from V and 2 bases from J, the gap between germline ends came to 13 bases. The CDR3 has 14 amino acids. CDR3 amino acids: CASRLGTRNYGYTF. The CDR3 DNA sequence: TGTGCCAGCAGATTAGGGACGAGGAACTATGGCTACACCTTC.

The V and J genes are TRBV6-1 and TRBJ1-5; weak D call: TRBD1 (6 bases). CDR3 length equals 13 residues. Germline V gives CDR1 MNHNS, CDR2 SASEGT. V lost 8 bases and J 0 bases, leaving 8 bases between the germline ends. CDR3 DNA: TGTGCCAGCGGGGGACATAGCAATCAGCCCCAGCATTTT. It is translated as CASGGHSNQPQHF.

The chain carries TRBV12-3 or TRBV12-4 and TRBJ2-4; maybe TRBD2 (5 bases). V shed 6 bases and J shed 13 bases, with 25 bases lying between them. There are 15 residues in the CDR3. CDR3 nucleotides: TGTGCCAGCAGCCGCGAGGGTGGGGTATACAATGAGCAGTACTTC. This sequence encodes CASSREGGVYNEQYF.

This clonotype was seen a single time. A single base separates this from a much larger clone, so it may be a read error. The rearrangement uses TRBV6-5 and TRBJ1-2; no clear D gene. The CDR3 has 13 amino acids. Trimming stripped 4 bases from V and 4 bases from J, with 10 bases between. The germline CDR1 and CDR2 sequences are MNHEY and SVGAGI. The CDR3 sequence: CASSSSGVYGYTF. The DNA of the CDR3 is TGTGCCAGCAGTTCCTCCGGGGTCTATGGCTACACCTTC.

The rearrangement joins TRBV7-6 to TRBJ1-2; D not certain. The CDR3 length is 16 residues. V lost 2 bases and J 4 bases, leaving 17 bases between the germline ends. Per germline, CDR1 SGHVS and CDR2 FNYEAQ. The CDR3 is CASSLRVDLTGYGYTF. CDR3 bases: TGTGCCAGCAGCTTAAGGGTGGACCTAACGGGCTATGGCTACACCTTC.

This clonotype has a count of ten or more. The V call is TRBV12-3 or TRBV12-4, the J call TRBJ1-2; a possible D gene is TRBD1 (6 bases). The germline V and J ends were trimmed by 6 bases and 8 bases, with 16 bases remaining between them. The CDR3 is 13 amino acids. The CDR3 nucleotides read TGTGCCAGCAGCCACAGGGCTGGCGGAGGCTACACCTTC. Protein sequence: CASSHRAGGGYTF.